These T cell receptor beta chains were read from a single sample in a study of T-cell reconstitution after alpha-beta-depleted transplantation in children. TCRdb itself ran the PCR reads through MiXCR, one entry per CDR3 protein. The sample lists about 980,000 distinct CDR3 sequences, under 30% occurring once. The material sequenced was PBMCs, mostly from graft donor cells, taken 360 days after TCRalphabeta/CD19-depleted stem cell transplant. The receptors shown here come from a boy younger than two who had a stem cell transplant for SCID, so the T cells may come from the graft donor. Both conserved end residues are part of each CDR3. A D gene is named only where the DNA matches it firmly. Clone size, where shown, is once, few, many, or a class for clones that have expanded.

TRBV7-8	NA	TRBJ2-3	NA	CASSLWTGPGGASSTDTQYF	TGTGCCAGCAGCCTCTGGACAGGGCCGGGAGGGGCCTCTAGCACAGATACGCAGTATTTT
TRBV20-1	NA	TRBJ2-1	NA	CSAPGAPRYYNEQFF	TGCAGTGCTCCGGGGGCACCGCGCTATTACAATGAGCAGTTCTTC
TRBV7-6	few	TRBJ2-2	NA	CASSLAWTLNTGELFF	TGTGCCAGCAGCTTAGCATGGACACTCAACACCGGGGAGCTGTTTTTT
TRBV5-1	NA	TRBJ2-6	NA	CASSWGYSSGANVLTF	TGCGCCAGCAGCTGGGGGTATAGCTCTGGGGCCAACGTCCTGACTTTC
TRBV5-1	once	TRBJ2-1	TRBD1	CASSPGQGNPRNYNEQFF	TGCGCCAGCAGCCCGGGACAGGGAAACCCACGGAATTACAATGAGCAGTTCTTC
TRBV20-1	few	TRBJ2-1	TRBD2	CSAIRGGPLNEQFF	TGCAGTGCTATCCGGGGGGGCCCCTTGAATGAGCAGTTCTTC
TRBV20-1	NA	TRBJ2-7	TRBD1	CSASSGTGDGYEQYF	TGCAGTGCTAGCTCCGGGACAGGGGATGGCTACGAGCAGTACTTC
TRBV28	NA	TRBJ2-1	TRBD2	CASRLGRLAGYNEQFF	TGTGCCAGCAGGTTGGGACGACTAGCGGGGTACAATGAGCAGTTCTTC
TRBV7-9	once	TRBJ2-3	TRBD2	CASRGAGGLTDTQYF	TGTGCCAGCAGAGGAGCGGGGGGCCTCACAGATACGCAGTATTTT
TRBV20-1	NA	TRBJ2-2	NA	CSVQGRPAGELFF	TGCAGTGTCCAGGGGCGCCCAGCCGGGGAGCTGTTTTTT
TRBV15	few	TRBJ2-1	NA	CATSRDRAAYEQFF	TGTGCCACCAGCAGAGATAGGGCAGCATATGAGCAGTTCTTC
TRBV5-4	NA	TRBJ2-1	TRBD2	CASTGLAGEQFF	TGTGCCAGCACGGGACTAGCGGGCGAGCAGTTCTTC
TRBV5-5	NA	TRBJ1-4	TRBD1	CASSLLGTGTNEKLFF	TGTGCCAGCAGCTTGTTAGGGACAGGCACTAATGAAAAACTGTTTTTT
TRBV4-1	NA	TRBJ2-5	TRBD2	CASSQARLAGETQYF	TGCGCCAGCAGCCAAGCTCGACTAGCGGGAGAGACCCAGTACTTC
TRBV6-5	few	TRBJ1-3	TRBD1	CASSYDREVGNTIYF	TGTGCCAGCAGTTACGACAGGGAAGTTGGAAACACCATATATTTT
TRBV7-9	NA	TRBJ2-5	NA	CASSLGVAGLLQETQYF	TGTGCCAGCAGCTTAGGCGTGGCGGGGTTGCTCCAAGAGACCCAGTACTTC
TRBV4-3	few	TRBJ1-1	NA	CASSQDQHTEAFF	TGCGCCAGCAGCCAAGATCAGCACACTGAAGCTTTCTTT
TRBV4-1	NA	TRBJ2-7	TRBD1	CASSLGTGTLLDEQYF	TGCGCCAGCAGCCTGGGGACAGGAACACTACTTGACGAGCAGTACTTC
TRBV4-2	few	TRBJ2-3	NA	CASSQEGRSHTQYF	TGTGCCAGCAGCCAAGAAGGACGGTCCCATACGCAGTATTTT
TRBV29-1	NA	TRBJ2-2	TRBD1	CSVGSQAGGNTGELFF	TGCAGCGTTGGATCCCAGGCAGGGGGGAACACCGGGGAGCTGTTTTTT
TRBV2	many	TRBJ2-7	NA	CASSEWREGAYEQYF	TGTGCCAGCAGTGAATGGAGGGAAGGAGCCTACGAGCAGTACTTC
TRBV9	few	TRBJ2-7	NA	CASSAAYGYEQYF	TGTGCCAGCAGCGCTGCCTACGGCTACGAGCAGTACTTC
TRBV27	few	TRBJ2-1	NA	CASMAPPYNEQFF	TGTGCCAGCATGGCCCCCCCCTACAATGAGCAGTTCTTC
TRBV5-1	NA	TRBJ1-6	TRBD1	CASSWDSYNSPLHF	TGCGCCAGCAGCTGGGACAGCTATAATTCACCCCTCCACTTT
TRBV25-1	NA	TRBJ2-1	NA	CASRLKTGNEQFF	TGTGCCAGCAGGTTAAAAACGGGCAATGAGCAGTTCTTC
TRBV9	NA	TRBJ2-7	TRBD1	CASSVTGTGKTEQYF	TGTGCCAGCAGCGTTACCGGGACAGGGAAAACCGAGCAGTACTTC
TRBV7-2	many	TRBJ2-3	NA	CASSRYLGTQYF	TGTGCCAGCAGCCGTTATTTAGGCACGCAGTATTTT
TRBV7-2	NA	TRBJ2-1	TRBD2	CASSLVVAGGYNEQFF	TGTGCCAGCAGCTTAGTGGTAGCGGGGGGCTACAATGAGCAGTTCTTC
TRBV24-1	NA	TRBJ2-1	TRBD1	CATSDIGTGNNEQFF	TGTGCCACCAGTGACATCGGGACAGGCAACAATGAGCAGTTCTTC
TRBV12-3/TRBV12-4	NA	TRBJ1-5	TRBD1	CASSETGGDQPQHF	TGTGCCAGCAGTGAGACAGGGGGGGATCAGCCCCAGCATTTT
TRBV13	NA	TRBJ2-5	NA	CASSPRQIRTQYF	TGTGCCAGCAGCCCCAGACAAATCCGGACCCAGTACTTC
TRBV5-6	NA	TRBJ2-3	TRBD2	CASSLRLAVFTDTQYF	TGTGCCAGCAGCTTGCGGCTAGCGGTATTCACAGATACGCAGTATTTT
TRBV7-3	NA	TRBJ2-3	TRBD1	CASSPGTGPGDTQYF	TGTGCCAGCAGCCCGGGGACAGGGCCGGGGGATACGCAGTATTTT
TRBV7-8	NA	TRBJ2-5	NA	CASSPADFRLRETQYF	TGTGCCAGCAGCCCTGCGGATTTCCGACTTCGGGAGACCCAGTACTTC
TRBV12-3/TRBV12-4	many	TRBJ2-1	NA	CASTRTASYNEQFF	TGTGCCAGCACTAGAACGGCCTCCTACAATGAGCAGTTCTTC
TRBV20-1	NA	TRBJ2-1	TRBD2	CSARAGTSGGAREQFF	TGCAGTGCTAGAGCTGGGACTAGCGGGGGGGCACGGGAGCAGTTCTTC
TRBV15	NA	TRBJ2-1	TRBD2	CATSREGPGGYNEQFF	TGTGCCACCAGCAGAGAAGGTCCCGGGGGGTACAATGAGCAGTTCTTC
TRBV20-1	NA	TRBJ1-5	TRBD1	CSAAHSSGTVKWGNQPQHF	TGCAGTGCTGCACATTCTTCCGGGACAGTCAAATGGGGCAATCAGCCCCAGCATTTT
TRBV3-1	NA	TRBJ2-5	NA	CASSAYWPIEETQYF	TGTGCCAGCAGCGCGTATTGGCCTATCGAAGAGACCCAGTACTTC
TRBV7-2	NA	TRBJ1-1	NA	CASSLAPQGPTEAFF	TGTGCCAGCAGCTTAGCCCCCCAGGGCCCCACTGAAGCTTTCTTT
TRBV6-5	NA	TRBJ1-4	TRBD1	CASSSSPFRTGQNEKLFF	TGTGCCAGCAGTTCCTCGCCTTTCCGGACAGGGCAGAATGAAAAACTGTTTTTT
TRBV7-8	NA	TRBJ2-2	NA	CASGTDTFTGELFF	TGTGCCAGCGGGACCGATACGTTCACCGGGGAGCTGTTTTTT
TRBV29-1	NA	TRBJ1-1	NA	CSVSGNTEAFF	TGCAGCGTTTCCGGGAACACTGAAGCTTTCTTT
TRBV5-1	few	TRBJ2-5	TRBD2	CASSFSGGTIQETQYF	TGCGCCAGCAGCTTCAGCGGGGGGACTATCCAAGAGACCCAGTACTTC
TRBV6-5	NA	TRBJ1-1	TRBD1	CASSYYFRDRSTYKAFF	TGTGCCAGCAGTTACTATTTTAGGGACAGGAGTACCTATAAAGCTTTCTTT
TRBV4-2	NA	TRBJ2-3	NA	CASSEPLDRSSVADTQYF	TGTGCCAGCAGCGAGCCCCTGGACAGATCGTCCGTCGCAGATACGCAGTATTTT
TRBV6-2/TRBV6-3	NA	TRBJ1-5	NA	CASSSTGGAPNQPQHF	TGTGCCAGCAGTTCCACCGGCGGGGCCCCAAATCAGCCCCAGCATTTT
TRBV5-1	many	TRBJ1-2	TRBD1	CASSSDRDYGYTF	TGCGCCAGCAGCTCGGACAGGGACTATGGCTACACCTTC
TRBV6-5	few	TRBJ2-7	TRBD1	CASSFYRDRGYEQYF	TGTGCCAGCAGTTTTTACCGGGACAGGGGCTACGAGCAGTACTTC
TRBV7-8	NA	TRBJ2-1	NA	CASSGHRGSYNEQFF	TGTGCCAGCAGTGGCCACAGAGGCTCCTACAATGAGCAGTTCTTC
TRBV5-6	NA	TRBJ2-2	NA	CASSPGSRVTGELFF	TGTGCCAGCAGCCCAGGGAGTCGGGTCACCGGGGAGCTGTTTTTT
TRBV10-3	NA	TRBJ2-7	NA	CAISEKVRGDEQYF	TGTGCCATCAGTGAGAAAGTAAGAGGCGACGAGCAGTACTTC
TRBV4-3	NA	TRBJ2-1	NA	CASSQETAPYDEQFF	TGCGCCAGCAGCCAAGAGACAGCCCCTTACGATGAGCAGTTCTTC
TRBV29-1	NA	TRBJ2-2	NA	CSARGGELFF	TGCAGCGCCCGGGGCGGGGAGCTGTTTTTT
TRBV7-9	NA	TRBJ2-7	NA	CASSFAGTPTHEQYF	TGTGCCAGCAGCTTCGCCGGGACGCCCACCCACGAGCAGTACTTC